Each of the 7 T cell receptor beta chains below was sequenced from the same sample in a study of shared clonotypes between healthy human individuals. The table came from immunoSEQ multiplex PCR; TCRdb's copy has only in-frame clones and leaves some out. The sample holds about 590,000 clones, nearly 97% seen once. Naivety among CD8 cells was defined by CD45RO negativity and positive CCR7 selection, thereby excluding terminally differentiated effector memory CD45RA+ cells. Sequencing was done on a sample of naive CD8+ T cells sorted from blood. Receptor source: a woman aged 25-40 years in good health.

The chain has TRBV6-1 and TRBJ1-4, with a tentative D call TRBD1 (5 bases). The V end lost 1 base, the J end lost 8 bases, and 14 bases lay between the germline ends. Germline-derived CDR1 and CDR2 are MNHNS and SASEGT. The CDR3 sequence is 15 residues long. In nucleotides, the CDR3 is TGTGCCAGCAGTGAAGATCGGGAGGGGAGAGAAAAACTGTTTTTT. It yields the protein CASSEDREGREKLFF.

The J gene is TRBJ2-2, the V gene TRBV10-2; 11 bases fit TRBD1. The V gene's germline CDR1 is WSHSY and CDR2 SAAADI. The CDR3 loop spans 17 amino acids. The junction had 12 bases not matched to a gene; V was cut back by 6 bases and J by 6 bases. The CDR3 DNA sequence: TGCGCCAGCAGCGATCAATGGGACAGGGGGGTCTCCGGGGAGCTGTTTTTT. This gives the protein CASSDQWDRGVSGELFF.

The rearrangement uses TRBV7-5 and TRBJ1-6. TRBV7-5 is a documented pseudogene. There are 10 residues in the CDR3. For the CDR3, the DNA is TGTGTCAAAGAAAATTCACCCCTCCACTTT. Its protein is CVKENSPLHF.

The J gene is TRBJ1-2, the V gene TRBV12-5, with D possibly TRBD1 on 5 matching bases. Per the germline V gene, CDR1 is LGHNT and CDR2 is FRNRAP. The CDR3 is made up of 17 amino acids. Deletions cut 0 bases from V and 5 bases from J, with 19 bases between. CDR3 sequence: CASGLVLGTADPYGYTF. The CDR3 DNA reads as TGTGCTAGTGGTTTGGTACTCGGGACGGCAGATCCTTATGGCTACACCTTC.

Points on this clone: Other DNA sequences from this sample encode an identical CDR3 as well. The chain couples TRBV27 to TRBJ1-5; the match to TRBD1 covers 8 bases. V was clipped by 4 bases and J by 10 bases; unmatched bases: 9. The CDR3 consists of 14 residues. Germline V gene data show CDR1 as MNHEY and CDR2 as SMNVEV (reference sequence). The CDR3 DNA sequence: TGTGCCAGCAGTTCAGGACAGGGACCTGGTCCCCAGCATTTT. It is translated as CASSSGQGPGPQHF.

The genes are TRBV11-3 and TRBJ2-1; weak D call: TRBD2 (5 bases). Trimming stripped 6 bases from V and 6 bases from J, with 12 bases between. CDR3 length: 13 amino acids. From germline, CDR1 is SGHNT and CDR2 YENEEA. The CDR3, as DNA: TGTGCCAGCAGTTCCGGGAACATCAATGAGCAGTTCTTC. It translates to CASSSGNINEQFF.

In DNA, the CDR3 is TGTGCCAGCAGCTTACTGGGACTAGGAGTCTACGAGCAGTACTTC. As protein: CASSLLGLGVYEQYF. This chain connects TRBV7-6 to TRBJ2-7, with 8 bases fitting TRBD2. Trimming removed 2 bases from V and 3 bases from J; junction bases left unmatched: 6. This CDR3 spans 15 amino acids. Germline V gene lookup returns CDR1 SGHVS and CDR2 FNYEAQ. Filled out from reference TRBV7-6 and TRBJ2-7, the complete variable domain reads GAGVSQSPRYKVTKRGQDVALRCDPISGHVSLYWYRQALGQGPEFLTYFNYEAQQDKSGLPNDRFSAERPEGSISTLTIQRTEQRDSAMYRCASSLLGLGVYEQYFGPGTRLTVT.